This T cell receptor beta chain was identified during a study of beta chain features in type 1 diabetes. Whole-study results and caveats: Shortening of TCRB CDR3s, moderate but significant, appeared in all four CD4+ subsets of Type 1 diabetes patients. Among type 1 diabetes patients, VDJ junctions had fewer insertions and more deletions.

Note on this clone: Antigen: not known.

The germline CDR1 and CDR2 sequences are MGHDK and SYGVNS. The CDR3 contains 13 residues. The V end lost 7 bases, the J end lost 9 bases, and 16 bases lay between the germline ends. Investigators reverse transcribed all isolated RNA, so they sequenced expressed TCRB transcripts. Here immunoSEQ multiplex PCR was the method, and the copy in TCRdb shows in-frame clones only, minus some. This sample yields 500,000 to 650,000 clones, of which 12% are seen a single time; around 0.12% belongs to the top ten. The receptor comes from a man aged 25 to 40 with type 1 diabetes. The V and J genes are TRBV25-1 and TRBJ2-4; the D gene is possibly TRBD2 (5 bases). The sequencing input was naive CD4+ T cells from blood. This CDR3 reads CASTQTGDVIQYF. CDR3 nucleotide sequence: TGTGCCAGCACCCAAACCGGGGATGTCATTCAGTACTTC.